This TCR beta chain was sequenced for a study of cytomegalovirus exposure and HLA in healthy donors. Losses at the gene ends were 5 bases for V and 7 bases for J; bases not matched to a gene: 11. The CDR3 runs 16 residues. CDR1 and CDR2 (germline): MDHEN, SYDVKM. The PCR was carried out with 60 Vbeta primers and 13 Jbeta primers. Assay: immunoSEQ multiplex PCR; the TCRdb copy retains only in-frame clones and omits some. The profile covers a few hundred thousand clones, with around 80% appearing a single time and roughly a sixth taken by the ten largest. The study's findings and limits: CMV serostatus was the sole immune exposure information available. The authors listed approximately 150 TCR beta chains as cytomegalovirus-associated.

With regard to this clone: Its target is unknown.

The sequence was collected from a man aged 35-49 years in good health and CMV-seronegative. This chain joins TRBV28 and TRBJ1-5; 10 positions agree with TRBD1. Sequences were obtained from PBMCs. Here the CDR3 DNA reads TGTGCCAGCAGTCCGGGACAGGGGACGAGGGGACAGCCCCAGCATTTT. Translated: CASSPGQGTRGQPQHF.